Listed below are T cell receptor beta chains from one sample, sequenced in a study of T cells in Graves' hyperthyroidism and ophthalmopathy. TCRdb called the multiplex PCR reads again in MiXCR, with one record for every CDR3 protein. The data hold 500,000 to 600,000 distinct CDR3 sequences, with 35% to 55% observed a single time. The sequencing sample was made of peripheral blood or thyroid tissue (not recorded which). Receptors originate from an adult woman with Graves' disease, either hyperthyroidism or ophthalmopathy (not recorded which). Both conserved end residues are part of each CDR3. The order of the fields is J gene, V gene, clone size, D gene, CDR3 DNA, CDR3 protein. A D gene is named only where the DNA matches it firmly. Rows may omit the clone size; those that give it use once, few, many or a size class.

TRBJ2-4 | TRBV2 | - | - | TGTGCCAGCAGTCCGCTGCACCTTGGGAACATTCAGTACTTC | CASSPLHLGNIQYF
TRBJ2-1 | TRBV6-6 | - | TRBD2 | TGTGCCAGTGGGAAGGCTAGCGGGATACATGAGCAGTTCTTC | CASGKASGIHEQFF
TRBJ1-4 | TRBV2 | many | - | TGTGCCAGCATCCACCGACGGACGCAAAGCCCAGGGGTTACAGAGATTGAAAAACTGTTTTTT | CASIHRRTQSPGVTEIEKLFF
TRBJ1-1 | TRBV6-5 | - | - | TGTGCCAGCAGGAAACCGGGACACCTGAACACTGAAGCTTTCTTT | CASRKPGHLNTEAFF
TRBJ1-2 | TRBV2 | - | - | TGTGCCAGCAGTGAAGTCGGGGTCGGCTACACCTTC | CASSEVGVGYTF
TRBJ1-3 | TRBV10-3 | once | - | TGTGCCATCAGTGAGGCAGGGCTCTCTGGAAACACCATATATTTT | CAISEAGLSGNTIYF
TRBJ1-2 | TRBV5-1 | - | TRBD1 | TGCGCCAGCACCCCGGGAGGGACAGGGCTGGACGGCTACACCTTC | CASTPGGTGLDGYTF
TRBJ1-6 | TRBV12-3/TRBV12-4 | once | - | TGTGCCAGCAGTGACTCGACGGGGGGAAAATCACCCCTCCACTTT | CASSDSTGGKSPLHF
TRBJ2-7 | TRBV12-3/TRBV12-4 | many | - | TGTGCCAGCAGGCGGCTCGGGGCGCGGGAGCAGTACTTC | CASRRLGAREQYF
TRBJ2-2 | TRBV6-5 | many | - | TGTGCCAGCGAACCAAGGGATACCGGGGAGCTGTTTTTT | CASEPRDTGELFF
TRBJ2-7 | TRBV5-1 | - | - | TGCGCCAGCAGCCTCCGGGGTGACCTCGAGCAGTACTTC | CASSLRGDLEQYF
TRBJ2-7 | TRBV2 | many | - | TGTGCCAGCTCGAAGCCGCGCTACAGCGGAACTTTCTACGAGCAGTACTTC | CASSKPRYSGTFYEQYF
TRBJ1-5 | TRBV6-2/TRBV6-3 | few | TRBD1 | TGTGCCAGCACTATTGGACAGGGTAGAAATCAGCCCCAGCATTTT | CASTIGQGRNQPQHF
TRBJ2-6 | TRBV28 | many | - | TGTGCCAGCAGTCCAATAATGGAGGCCAACGTCCTGACTTTC | CASSPIMEANVLTF
TRBJ1-5 | TRBV7-9 | - | - | TGTGCCAGCAGCTTACGGAAGACTAGAGGCTCCTACGAGCAGCCCCAGCATTTT | CASSLRKTRGSYEQPQHF
TRBJ1-1 | TRBV15 | - | - | TGTGCCACCAGCAGACAACACAGGGCGCGAGAGAACACTGAAGCTTTCTTT | CATSRQHRARENTEAFF
TRBJ2-6 | TRBV9 | - | TRBD2 | TGTGCCAGCAGCGTAGAGGCGGGAGGGCGAACCGGGGCCAACGTCCTGACTTTC | CASSVEAGGRTGANVLTF
TRBJ2-7 | TRBV19 | many | TRBD2 | TGTGCCAGTAGTGGGACTAGCGGGAGAGGGCGGGAGCAGTACTTC | CASSGTSGRGREQYF
TRBJ1-6 | TRBV7-3 | - | TRBD1 | TGTGCCAGCAGCTCAACAGGGGCCAATAATTCACCCCTCCACTTT | CASSSTGANNSPLHF